This TCR beta chain was observed in a study of blood T cell repertoires in COVID-19. Background on the study: The origin of the acute and convalescent COVID-19 samples was the United States, Italy and Spain.

Source study methods: Amplification from reference gene primers served as the basis for estimated nucleated cell counts. Method: immunoSEQ multiplex PCR; TCRdb's copy keeps in-frame clones and lacks some. For V, J and clone size, that table is used; D and trimming come from the DNA. The sample contains about 460,000 clones, approximately 91% of which appear only once. Adults between roughly 18 and 95 years of age took part from under 25 US areas. Recovered participants had two consecutive negative NP/OP PCR tests, healthcare professional clearance, or symptom resolution. Germline CDR1 KGHDR, CDR2 SFDVKD. The CDR3 length is 19 residues. The trim removed 7 bases at V and 3 bases at J, leaving 13 bases unmatched.

This sequence was found in a woman between 55 and 75 years old who had recovered from COVID-19. V usage is TRBV24-1 and J usage is TRBJ2-6; 11 bases line up with TRBD1. The sequencing input was PBMCs or T cells enriched from blood (not recorded which). The CDR3 is CATSDPQGQGADGANVLTF. The DNA of the CDR3 is TGTGCCACCAGCGACCCTCAAGGACAGGGGGCAGATGGGGCCAACGTCCTGACTTTC.